This is a list of T cell receptor beta chains from one sample in a study of vaccination effects on CD4 cells after COVID-19. These receptors' antigens are unknown. TCRdb keeps only in-frame clones here, not all; method: immunoSEQ multiplex PCR. The sample contains 75,000 or so clones, 60% to 85% of which appear only once. Sequencing was performed on CD4+ T cells from PBMCs cultured with HCoV-OC43 spike peptides, taken after COVID-19 vaccination. Receptor source: a human donor who received a COVID-19 vaccine. Both conserved end residues are trimmed from each CDR3.

V gene | CDR3 protein
TRBV5-1 | ASSLEGTGFTEAF
TRBV24-1 | ATSDLHRGRPGSYGYT
TRBV5-1 | ASSFIGDQPQH
TRBV7-6 | ASSLGPKGSGGRETQY
TRBV5-1 | ASSLDQGVAPQH
TRBV5-1 | ASRLVGGVEQF
TRBV18 | ASSPLRLNEQF
TRBV29-1 | SVVPLNTEAF
TRBV5-4 | ASSVGTRLDEQF
TRBV24-1 | ATSDPGTNEETQY
TRBV9 | ASTRGGGGAGANVLT
TRBV4-1 | ASSQDPESREFSDTQY
TRBV30 | AWRAGQGPTGELF
TRBV7-3 | ASSLTPSGTSDNEQF
TRBV14 | ASSPDLPDLTPLH
TRBV6-5 | ASMGVTDGYT
TRBV18 | ASSPGTGRTTNYGYT
TRBV4-1 | ASSFLYNTNYGYT
TRBV29-1 | SVEDLGKGNEQF
TRBV2 | ASSEGRGGGTDTQY
TRBV3-1/TRBV3-2 | ASSTGTGAYNEQF
TRBV5-3 | ARSSGQGTTDTQY
TRBV29-1 | SVGHGTADTQY
TRBV19 | ASSIRSGGYT
TRBV5-1 | ASSLRGGSTDTQY
TRBV18 | ASSPLQGNGLSPLH
TRBV19 | ASSLGKYSNQPQH
TRBV28 | ASSLTGTAYGYT
TRBV14 | ASSQDHRWTDTGYQPQH
TRBV6-5 | ASRTPLVDTQY
TRBV7-2 | ASSLVVFRAGGPRETQY
TRBV30 | AWTERPSDTQY
TRBV4-2 | ASSQDKIDPYGYT